This is a list of T cell receptor beta chains from one sample in a study of OX40 agonist ivuxolimab in advanced cancers. Profiling relied on immunoSEQ multiplex PCR, and the TCRdb table lists in-frame clones only, not all of them. The sample lists 50,000 or so clones; 75% to 85% were seen once. The sample in question was CD4+ or CD8+ T cells sorted from blood, obtained in a trial of the OX40 agonist ivuxolimab. The receptors derive from an adult with an advanced solid tumor such as melanoma, head and neck, liver or kidney cancer. The CDR3 runs from the conserved cysteine through the conserved F or W. A D gene is named only where the DNA matches it firmly. Rows give clone size only sometimes, using once, few, many, or a class for an expanded clone.

.	TRBJ2-3	.	TRBV5-1	CASRSEGDTQYF	TGCGCCAGCAGATCGGAGGGCGATACGCAGTATTTT
.	TRBJ2-2	.	TRBV9	CASSPRDTGELFF	TGTGCCAGCAGCCCCAGGGATACCGGGGAGCTGTTTTTT
.	TRBJ2-7	.	TRBV4-3	CASSQPYSESGEQYF	TGCGCCAGCAGCCAACCTTACTCGGAGTCCGGCGAGCAGTACTTC
.	TRBJ1-1	.	TRBV2	CASKGRLNTEAFF	TGTGCCAGCAAAGGCAGGTTGAACACTGAAGCTTTCTTT
.	TRBJ2-7	TRBD2	TRBV7-6	CASSLARFGTSGPSYEQYF	TGTGCCAGCAGCTTAGCTAGGTTCGGGACTAGCGGGCCCTCCTACGAGCAGTACTTC
few	TRBJ1-1	TRBD1	TRBV11-1	CASSLHRGRDTEAFF	TGTGCCAGCAGCTTACATAGGGGGCGGGACACTGAAGCTTTCTTT
.	TRBJ2-7	.	TRBV7-9	CTSSLLYEQYF	TGTACCAGCAGCCTCCTATACGAGCAGTACTTC
.	TRBJ1-2	.	TRBV5-8	CASNIRGSLGYTF	TGTGCCAGCAACATCAGAGGATCCCTTGGCTACACCTTC
.	TRBJ1-2	.	TRBV7-3	CASSLEGRGYGYTF	TGTGCCAGCAGCTTAGAAGGGCGAGGCTATGGCTACACCTTC
.	TRBJ2-5	.	TRBV7-2	CASRSGWGAETQYF	TGTGCCAGCAGATCCGGATGGGGGGCGGAGACCCAGTACTTC
.	TRBJ2-1	.	TRBV2	CASSARQGGVDEQFF	TGTGCCAGCAGTGCAAGGCAGGGGGGAGTCGATGAGCAGTTCTTC
.	TRBJ2-3	.	TRBV2	CASSEALRGAGTDTQYF	TGTGCCAGCAGTGAAGCGCTTCGGGGCGCGGGCACAGATACGCAGTATTTT
.	TRBJ2-7	TRBD1	TRBV4-3	CASSPWTGNYEQYF	TGCGCCAGCAGCCCCTGGACAGGCAACTACGAGCAGTACTTC
.	TRBJ2-3	TRBD2	TRBV29-1	CSVNGRTSGLTDTQYF	TGCAGCGTTAACGGCCGGACTAGCGGACTCACAGATACGCAGTATTTT
.	TRBJ2-7	.	TRBV18	CASSPLTTGTWASYEQYF	TGTGCCAGCTCACCACTAACGACCGGGACCTGGGCCTCCTACGAGCAGTACTTC
once	TRBJ1-1	.	TRBV7-2	CASSFRQASEAFF	TGTGCCAGCAGCTTCCGACAAGCGTCTGAAGCTTTCTTT
.	TRBJ2-5	TRBD2	TRBV7-6	CASSPGTSGGYQETQYF	TGTGCCAGCAGCCCCGGGACTAGCGGGGGTTACCAAGAGACCCAGTACTTC
.	TRBJ1-2	.	TRBV7-2	CASSQDGNYGYTF	TGTGCCAGCAGCCAGGACGGCAACTATGGCTACACCTTC
.	TRBJ1-2	.	TRBV5-6	CASSLASLRGYTF	TGTGCCAGCAGCTTGGCCAGTCTGAGAGGCTACACCTTC
.	TRBJ2-2	TRBD1	TRBV2	CASRDSNTGELFF	TGTGCCAGTAGGGACAGCAACACCGGGGAGCTGTTTTTT
.	TRBJ2-7	TRBD2	TRBV10-3	CAISGPLAGGGGEQYF	TGTGCCATCAGTGGCCCACTAGCGGGAGGAGGAGGCGAGCAGTACTTC
.	TRBJ1-5	.	TRBV6-4	CASSVHRTAHNQPQHF	TGTGCCAGCAGCGTCCACCGGACAGCGCACAATCAGCCCCAGCATTTT
few	TRBJ1-6	.	TRBV15	CATSREKGNSPLHF	TGTGCCACCAGCAGAGAAAAGGGCAATTCACCCCTCCACTTT
.	TRBJ2-4	.	TRBV19	CASTSLRDGVAKNIQYF	TGTGCCAGTACTAGTCTGAGGGACGGGGTAGCCAAAAACATTCAGTACTTC
.	TRBJ2-7	TRBD1	TRBV6-1	CASSDTTGDPYEQYF	TGTGCCAGCAGTGATACGACAGGGGACCCCTACGAGCAGTACTTC
.	TRBJ1-1	TRBD1	TRBV7-3	CASSLGPTGEGTEAFF	TGTGCCAGCAGCTTAGGACCTACAGGGGAAGGCACTGAAGCTTTCTTT
.	TRBJ1-1	.	TRBV27	CASSFSGAATEAFF	TGTGCCAGCAGTTTTTCGGGGGCTGCCACTGAAGCTTTCTTT
few	TRBJ2-7	TRBD2	TRBV6-5	CASRRASGDYEQYF	TGTGCCAGCAGGCGCGCTAGCGGTGACTACGAGCAGTACTTC
.	TRBJ1-4	.	TRBV5-1	CASSLAAQGINEKLFF	TGCGCCAGCAGCTTGGCAGCTCAGGGAATTAATGAAAAACTGTTTTTT